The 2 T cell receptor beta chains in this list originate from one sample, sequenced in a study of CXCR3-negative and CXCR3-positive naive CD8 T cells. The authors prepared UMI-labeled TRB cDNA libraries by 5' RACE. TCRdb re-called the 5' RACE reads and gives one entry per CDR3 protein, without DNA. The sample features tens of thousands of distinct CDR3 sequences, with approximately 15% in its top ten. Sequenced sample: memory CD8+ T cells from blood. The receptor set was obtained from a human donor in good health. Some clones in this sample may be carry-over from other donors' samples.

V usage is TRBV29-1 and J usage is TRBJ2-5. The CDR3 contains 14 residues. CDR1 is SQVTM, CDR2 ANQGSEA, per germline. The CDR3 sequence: CSVVWTTVLETQYF.

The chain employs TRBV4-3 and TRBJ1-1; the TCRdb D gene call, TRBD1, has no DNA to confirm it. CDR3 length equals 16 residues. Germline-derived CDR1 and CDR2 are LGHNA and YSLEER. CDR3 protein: CASSQDWQGVITEAFF.